The rows below give T cell receptor beta chains drawn from one sample of a study of CD8+ T cells in alopecia areata. Using immunoSEQ multiplex PCR, the repertoire was profiled, and TCRdb retains in-frame clones only, with some absent. The sample holds around 190,000 clones, about three fifths seen once. The sequencing used CD4+ T cells sorted from blood, collected at week 24, from a patient treated with tofacitinib. The receptor set was obtained from a human donor with alopecia areata. The CDR3 runs from the conserved cysteine through the conserved F or W. A D gene is named only where the DNA matches it firmly. Expanded clones get a size class; other rows say once, few or many, or leave the size out.

TRBV7-2,NA,TRBJ2-3,NA,CASSLHSLLVF,TGTGCCAGCAGTCTTCATTCCCTACTCGTTTTT
TRBV6-6,NA,TRBJ1-1,few,CASILPPEAFF,TGTGCCAGCATTTTACCACCGGAAGCTTTCTTT
TRBV4-1,NA,TRBJ2-1,NA,CASSQAQSSYNEQFF,TGCGCCAGCAGCCAAGCTCAGAGCTCCTACAATGAGCAGTTCTTC
TRBV19,TRBD1,TRBJ1-5,few,CASTPTGIGNQPQHF,TGTGCCAGCACTCCGACAGGGATTGGCAATCAGCCCCAGCATTTT
TRBV6-6,TRBD1,TRBJ2-7,NA,CASTGQANEQYF,TGTGCCAGCACCGGACAGGCTAACGAGCAGTACTTC
TRBV29-1,NA,TRBJ2-7,NA,CSVGGREQYF,TGCAGCGTTGGAGGTCGCGAGCAGTACTTC
TRBV30,NA,TRBJ1-6,NA,CAWSLGPDNSPLHF,TGTGCCTGGAGTCTGGGGCCAGATAATTCACCCCTCCACTTT
TRBV7-2,TRBD1,TRBJ1-2,NA,CASSRDRATNYGYTF,TGTGCCAGCAGCCGGGACAGGGCGACTAACTATGGCTACACCTTC
TRBV30,TRBD1,TRBJ1-5,once,CAWTTGFGQPQHF,TGTGCCTGGACGACAGGGTTTGGTCAGCCCCAGCATTTT
TRBV5-1,NA,TRBJ2-1,NA,CASSLAMSSSYNEQFF,TGCGCCAGCAGCTTGGCCATGAGTAGCTCCTACAATGAGCAGTTCTTC
TRBV9,NA,TRBJ1-1,NA,CASSVVKGIGTEAFF,TGTGCCAGCAGCGTAGTAAAGGGGATAGGAACTGAAGCTTTCTTT
TRBV29-1,NA,TRBJ2-5,NA,CSADIWETQYF,TGCAGCGCAGACATTTGGGAGACCCAGTACTTC
TRBV23-1,NA,TRBJ2-7,NA,CASSQFAAPVPEQYF,TGCGCCAGCAGTCAATTCGCGGCCCCTGTACCAGAGCAGTACTTC
TRBV2,NA,TRBJ1-1,NA,CASVGEEGTEAFF,TGTGCCAGCGTTGGGGAGGAGGGCACTGAAGCTTTCTTT
TRBV30,TRBD2,TRBJ2-2,NA,CAWSVERTSGGTGELFF,TGTGCCTGGAGTGTCGAACGGACTAGCGGGGGTACCGGGGAGCTGTTTTTT
TRBV30,NA,TRBJ1-5,NA,CAWSVRAKNQPQHF,TGTGCCTGGAGTGTACGGGCTAAAAATCAGCCCCAGCATTTT
TRBV15,TRBD2,TRBJ2-4,NA,CATSSGLAGISAKNIQYF,TGTGCCACCAGCTCCGGACTAGCGGGAATTTCAGCCAAAAACATTCAGTACTTC
TRBV14,TRBD1,TRBJ2-7,few,CASSLLSGQGINEQYF,TGTGCCAGCAGCCTCCTATCGGGACAGGGGATCAACGAGCAGTACTTC
TRBV7-2,NA,TRBJ1-2,NA,CASSPADIVISGYTF,TGTGCCAGCAGCCCCGCAGACATCGTCATTAGCGGCTACACCTTC
TRBV7-7,TRBD1,TRBJ2-6,NA,CASSPGQGQANSGANVLTF,TGTGCCAGCAGCCCTGGACAGGGGCAAGCAAACTCTGGGGCCAACGTCCTGACTTTC
TRBV9,NA,TRBJ1-5,NA,CASSVEGVQPQHF,TGTGCCAGCAGCGTAGAAGGGGTACAGCCCCAGCATTTT
TRBV7-8,NA,TRBJ1-5,NA,CASSLMGGNSNQPQHF,TGTGCCAGCAGCTTAATGGGGGGAAACAGCAATCAGCCCCAGCATTTT
TRBV30,NA,TRBJ2-3,NA,CAWSVGVPDTQYF,TGTGCCTGGAGTGTGGGGGTTCCAGATACGCAGTATTTT
TRBV9,NA,TRBJ1-1,NA,CASSLTQGAAFF,TGTGCCAGCAGCCTGACACAGGGAGCGGCTTTCTTT
TRBV10-2,NA,TRBJ2-7,NA,CASSEVFGYEQYF,TGCGCCAGCAGTGAGGTGTTTGGCTACGAGCAGTACTTC
TRBV5-1,NA,TRBJ1-1,NA,CASRVGEVAFF,TGCGCCAGCAGGGTTGGGGAGGTTGCTTTCTTT
TRBV11-3,NA,TRBJ1-1,once,CASSLGVQNTEAFF,TGTGCCAGCAGCTTAGGCGTCCAAAACACTGAAGCTTTCTTT
TRBV10-3,NA,TRBJ1-2,many,CAISESPNHEGYTF,TGTGCCATCAGTGAGTCCCCCAACCACGAGGGCTACACCTTC
TRBV29-1,NA,TRBJ2-7,NA,CSYRQGAYEQYF,TGCAGCTATCGGCAGGGTGCCTACGAGCAGTACTTC
TRBV9,TRBD1,TRBJ2-2,NA,CASSVGRQGAYGGELFF,TGTGCCAGCAGCGTAGGGCGACAGGGGGCTTATGGCGGGGAGCTGTTTTTT
TRBV7-2,NA,TRBJ1-5,few,CASSLRKLGQPQHF,TGTGCCAGCAGCCTCAGGAAGCTTGGCCAGCCCCAGCATTTT
TRBV27,TRBD1,TRBJ2-7,NA,CASGIRGQGVQYF,TGTGCCAGCGGGATCCGCGGACAGGGAGTACAGTACTTC
TRBV4-3,TRBD2,TRBJ2-5,NA,CASSQGMGLAQETQYF,TGCGCCAGCAGCCAAGGGATGGGACTAGCTCAAGAGACCCAGTACTTC
TRBV27,TRBD2,TRBJ2-1,NA,CASSFQRGGGNEQFF,TGTGCCAGCAGTTTCCAGCGGGGGGGCGGCAATGAGCAGTTCTTC
TRBV4-3,NA,TRBJ2-4,NA,CASSQEPKNIQYF,TGCGCCAGCAGCCAAGAGCCCAAAAACATTCAGTACTTC
TRBV15,NA,TRBJ2-1,few,CATSVVTGRGNEQFF,TGTGCCACCAGCGTGGTTACAGGGAGGGGGAATGAGCAGTTCTTC
TRBV30,NA,TRBJ2-7,NA,CAWSQREGEQYF,TGTGCCTGGAGTCAACGAGAAGGCGAGCAGTACTTC
TRBV5-6,NA,TRBJ2-4,NA,CASSLEDLGGNIQYF,TGTGCCAGCAGCTTGGAGGATCTGGGGGGAAACATTCAGTACTTC
TRBV6-4,TRBD1,TRBJ1-1,NA,CASSWDRTQRAEAFF,TGTGCCAGCAGTTGGGACAGAACGCAGAGGGCTGAAGCTTTCTTT
TRBV25-1,TRBD1,TRBJ2-2,NA,CASSERDRAYTGELFF,TGTGCCAGCAGTGAACGGGACAGGGCATACACCGGGGAGCTGTTTTTT
TRBV29-1,NA,TRBJ2-3,NA,CSVEQTDTQYF,TGCAGCGTTGAGCAGACAGATACGCAGTATTTT
TRBV18,NA,TRBJ2-2,NA,CASSLGRDTGELFF,TGTGCCAGCTCACTTGGCCGGGACACCGGGGAGCTGTTTTTT
TRBV11-3,TRBD1,TRBJ2-6,NA,CASTSFPGTDGLGANVLTF,TGTGCCAGCACGTCTTTCCCCGGGACAGACGGTTTGGGGGCCAACGTCCTGACTTTC
TRBV5-1,NA,TRBJ1-5,NA,CASSFFGGPSQPQHF,TGCGCCAGCAGCTTCTTTGGGGGACCCTCTCAGCCCCAGCATTTT
TRBV29-1,NA,TRBJ2-3,NA,CSVDRFADTQYF,TGCAGCGTTGACAGATTCGCAGATACGCAGTATTTT
TRBV30,NA,TRBJ2-5,NA,CAWSPHGKAQYF,TGTGCCTGGAGTCCCCATGGGAAGGCCCAGTACTTC
TRBV29-1,NA,TRBJ1-4,NA,CSVGGQYNEKLFF,TGCAGCGTTGGGGGGCAGTATAATGAAAAACTGTTTTTT
TRBV29-1,NA,TRBJ2-5,once,CSVEVGTQYF,TGCAGCGTTGAGGTGGGGACCCAGTACTTC